This T cell receptor (beta chain) was obtained from a study of T cell responses to AZD1222 COVID-19 vaccine. TCRdb's table, derived via immunoSEQ multiplex PCR, lists solely in-frame clones and lacks some. The table records about 130,000 clones, more than 80% of them present only once. The sample was peripheral blood, taken on day 0 of AZD1222 vaccination. This receptor was identified in an adult in good health.

The CDR3, as DNA: TGTGCCAGCAGTTTATATAGGCAGGGGGCGACTGAAGCTTTCTTT. Amino acids: CASSLYRQGATEAFF. The genes are TRBV28 and TRBJ1-1; the match to TRBD1 covers 8 bases. The trim removed 1 base at V and 5 bases at J, leaving 6 bases unmatched. Germline lookup yields CDR1 MDHEN and CDR2 SYDVKM. There are 15 residues in the CDR3. Combining the CDR3 with reference TRBV28 and TRBJ1-1 gives the whole variable domain DVKVTQSSRYLVKRTGEKVFLECVQDMDHENMFWYRQDPGLGLRLIYFSYDVKMKEKGDIPEGYSVSREKKERFSLILESASTNQTSMYLCASSLYRQGATEAFFGQGTRLTVV.